These T cell receptor beta chains were read from a single sample in a study of early T cells in non-severe SARS-CoV-2 infection. TCRdb itself ran the 5' RACE reads through MiXCR, one entry per CDR3 protein. This table holds about 42,000 distinct CDR3 sequences, around 6.8% found once. The sequenced material came from whole blood. These TCRs come from an adult who was a healthcare worker with PCR-confirmed SARS-CoV-2 infection or an uninfected control (not recorded which). CDR3s include the opening cysteine and the closing phenylalanine or tryptophan. D genes are given only for firm matches. The size field is filled for only some rows; it gives once, few, many or a size class.

size	D	V	J	length	DNA	CDR3
.	.	TRBV9	TRBJ1-1	13	TGTGCCAGCAGCGCCATGGGGGGGGCGCGCGCTTTCTTT	CASSAMGGARAFF
.	.	TRBV12-3/TRBV12-4	TRBJ2-7	13	TGTGCCAGCAGTCCAGGTCCGGGCGGCGAGCAGTACTTC	CASSPGPGGEQYF
few	.	TRBV18	TRBJ1-2	15	TGTGCCAGCTCACCGCCGGGTCGAAAAAACTATGGCTACACCTTC	CASSPPGRKNYGYTF
.	.	TRBV10-3	TRBJ2-3	14	TGTGCCATCAGTGCAGGGGCCGACACAGATACGCAGTATTTT	CAISAGADTDTQYF
few	.	TRBV15	TRBJ2-1	15	TGTGCCACCAGCAGGGACAGGGAGGGTTACAATGAGCAGTTCTTC	CATSRDREGYNEQFF
many	.	TRBV3-1	TRBJ1-1	12	TGTGCCAGCAGCCTAAGTCACACTGAAGCTTTCTTT	CASSLSHTEAFF
.	TRBD2	TRBV10-1	TRBJ2-7	14	TGCGCCAGCAGCCCCGGGACTACACCTTACGAGCAGTACTTC	CASSPGTTPYEQYF
.	TRBD1	TRBV6-5	TRBJ2-5	14	TGTGCCAGCAGTTACTCCGCAGGGGGAGAGACCCAGTACTTC	CASSYSAGGETQYF
few	TRBD1	TRBV11-2	TRBJ2-4	14	TGTGCCAGCAGCCCCGTGACAGGGATGAACATTCAGTACTTC	CASSPVTGMNIQYF
medium-sized	TRBD1	TRBV7-6	TRBJ2-6	19	TGTGCCAGCAGTCCCAGGACGGGACAGGTTTTCTCTGGGGCCAACGTCCTGACTTTC	CASSPRTGQVFSGANVLTF
many	TRBD1	TRBV27	TRBJ2-4	14	TGTGCCAGCAGTCCCTGGGACAGGGGGAACATTCAGTACTTC	CASSPWDRGNIQYF
many	.	TRBV5-6	TRBJ1-4	15	TGTGCCAGCAGCTTGGCCGGCAGGGAATTGGCAAAACTGTTTTTT	CASSLAGRELAKLFF
few	.	TRBV30	TRBJ2-6	12	TGTGCCTGGTCATCTGGGGCCAACGTCCTGACTTTC	CAWSSGANVLTF
.	TRBD2	TRBV10-3	TRBJ2-1	15	TGTGCCATCAGTGTCGGGGGGGCCCTTGACAATGAGCAGTTCTTC	CAISVGGALDNEQFF
.	TRBD2	TRBV20-1	TRBJ2-5	15	TGCAGTGCTAGTGTTAGCGGGGTAGTCAAGAGAACCCAGTACTTC	CSASVSGVVKRTQYF